These 20 T cell receptor beta chains originate from one sample sequenced in a study of Graves' ophthalmopathy and Graves' hyperthyroidism. Amplification of TCR beta CDR3 regions used RNA transcripts. HTBI primers primed a first-round RT-PCR, and a second-round multiplex PCR followed. TCRdb re-called the multiplex PCR reads with MiXCR, one entry per CDR3 protein. Seen here are over a million distinct CDR3 sequences, about 38% observed once, and the top ten hold over 8.5%. The sample consisted of peripheral blood or thyroid tissue (not recorded which). The receptors come from an adult man with Graves' hyperthyroidism.

Regarding this clonotype: A much larger clonotype is one base distant, so this may be a read error. DNA of the CDR3: TGCAGTGCTAGAGGGGGGGCGAGTGAAAAACTGTTTTTT. It encodes CSARGGASEKLFF. This chain connects TRBV20-1 to TRBJ1-4, with D possibly matching TRBD1 (6 bases). Germline-derived CDR1 and CDR2 are DFQATT and SNEGSKA (reference sequence). Deletions cut 1 base from V and 7 bases from J, with 10 bases between. The CDR3 spans 13 residues.

This clonotype has a count of ten or more. V is TRBV28 and J is TRBJ1-1; D gene ambiguous. Germline V gene sequence: CDR1 MDHEN, CDR2 SYDVKM. This CDR3 is built from 11 residues. V was trimmed by 4 bases and J by 7 bases, leaving 7 bases between them. The CDR3 DNA sequence: TGTGCCAGCAGTTACACGGGTGAAGCTTTCTTT. This encodes CASSYTGEAFF.

The rearrangement links TRBV15 to TRBJ1-4, with D tentatively TRBD1 (6 bases). Germline V gives CDR1 LNHNV, CDR2 YYDKDF (reference sequence). Trimming cost V 3 bases and J 12 bases, with 20 bases left between them. This CDR3 contains 15 residues. In DNA form, the CDR3 reads TGTGCCACCAGCAGTTTTCAATCGGAGGGGGAGGAACTGTTTTTT. Translated: CATSSFQSEGEELFF.

About this clonotype itself: The germline gene is not matched at one end of the junction; a read error may be the cause. The CDR3: CASSRGRLYNSPLYF. As DNA, the CDR3 is TGTGCCAGCAGTAGGGGACGGCTCTATAATTCACCCCTCTACTTT. This chain joins TRBV6-1 and TRBJ1-6; a possible D gene is TRBD1 (5 bases). The germline CDR1 and CDR2 sequences are MNHNS and SASEGT. CDR3 size: 15 residues.

The sample holds many counts of this clonotype. V is TRBV29-1 and J is TRBJ1-2; weak D call: TRBD1 (5 bases). The CDR3 is 13 residues long. V lost 4 bases and J 5 bases, leaving 14 bases between the germline ends. CDR1 and CDR2 (germline): SQVTM, ANQGSEA. The CDR3 here is CSVAELTAYGYTF. CDR3 nucleotides: TGCAGCGTTGCCGAACTGACAGCTTATGGCTACACCTTC.

The chain uses TRBV7-9 and TRBJ1-4, with D perhaps TRBD1 (6 bases). Germline V gene lookup returns CDR1 SEHNR and CDR2 FQNEAQ (reference sequence). This CDR3 spans 14 amino acids. The V end lost 4 bases, the J end lost 7 bases, and 13 bases lay between the germline ends. The CDR3 loop reads CASSSPGGPEKLFF. The CDR3 region has the DNA TGTGCCAGCAGCTCCCCGGGGGGGCCTGAAAAACTGTTTTTT. The variable domain in full, with the rest retrieved from reference TRBV7-9 and TRBJ1-4, is DTGVSQNPRHKITKRGQNVTFRCDPISEHNRLYWYRQTLGQGPEFLTYFQNEAQLEKSRLLSDRFSAERPKGSFSTLEIQRTEQGDSAMYLCASSSPGGPEKLFFGSGTQLSVL.

CDR3 protein: CASTGTSRGAGANVLTF. In DNA form, the CDR3 reads TGTGCCAGTACAGGGACGAGTCGGGGGGCTGGGGCCAACGTCCTGACTTTC. The chain couples TRBV19 to TRBJ2-6; 7 nucleotides align to TRBD2. J lost 2 bases, V lost 7 bases, and 11 bases had no gene match. This CDR3 spans 17 amino acids. The germline V gene has CDR1 LNHDA and CDR2 SQIVND (reference sequence).

This clonotype was seen ten or more times. V is TRBV19 and J is TRBJ2-7, with 7 nucleotides matching TRBD1. V shed 5 bases, J shed 3 bases, and the junction held 7 bases outside the gene matches. The germline CDR1 and CDR2 sequences are LNHDA and SQIVND (reference sequence). The CDR3 extends over 14 amino acids. For the CDR3, the DNA is TGTGCCAGTAGTGGAACGACAGGGATCTACGAGCAGTACTTC. Encoded protein: CASSGTTGIYEQYF.

This clonotype occurred a few times. This chain joins TRBV19 and TRBJ2-5; the D gene is possibly TRBD1 (6 bases). The CDR3 length is 14 residues. V dropped 10 bases and J dropped 2 bases, with 17 bases sitting between them. Germline V CDR1 and CDR2: LNHDA, SQIVND (reference sequence). In DNA, the CDR3 is TGTGCCAACATCCGGGACAAAGGGCAAGAGACCCAGTACTTC. Its translation: CANIRDKGQETQYF.

This clonotype was counted between two and nine times. V usage is TRBV25-1 and J usage is TRBJ2-5; D gene uncertain. The CDR3 spans 12 residues. Trimming took off 2 bases at V and 2 bases at J, with 3 bases between the two ends. CDR1 is MGHDK and CDR2 is SYGVNS in the germline V gene. The CDR3 is CASSEKQETQYF. Written as DNA, the CDR3 is TGTGCCAGCAGTGAAAAGCAAGAGACCCAGTACTTC.

This clonotype occurred many times. The V and J genes are TRBV2 and TRBJ1-5; D is ambiguous. This CDR3 is 13 amino acids long. V shed 6 bases and J shed 7 bases, with 13 bases lying between them. Germline-derived CDR1 and CDR2 are SNHLY and FYNNEI. The CDR3 sequence: CASRGPTGQPQHF. CDR3 nucleotides: TGTGCCAGCAGAGGGCCGACCGGCCAGCCCCAGCATTTT.

In this sample, this clonotype turned up once. The rearrangement links TRBV2 to TRBJ1-2; D remains unclear. The CDR3 sequence is 14 residues long. The germline V gene has CDR1 SNHLY and CDR2 FYNNEI. The V end was cut by 2 bases, the J end by 5 bases, with 12 bases between. CDR3 bases: TGTGCCAGCAGTGAACAGCACCGATTTTATGGCTACACCTTC. This encodes CASSEQHRFYGYTF.

This clonotype was detected many times. The chain links TRBV15 to TRBJ2-5; D unresolved. Germline V lookup: CDR1 LNHNV, CDR2 YYDKDF (reference sequence). The CDR3 extends over 13 amino acids. Trimming cost V 0 bases and J 5 bases, with 7 bases left between them. The CDR3 DNA is TGTGCCACCAGCAGAGATCATATTGAGACCCAGTACTTC. Translating gives CATSRDHIETQYF.

With regard to this clonotype: At one of its ends the junction is not consistent with the germline gene, which may arise from a read error. The chain recombines TRBV7-3 with TRBJ2-6; 7 nucleotides align to TRBD1. Germline V lookup: CDR1 SGHTA, CDR2 FQGTGA. This CDR3 is built from 15 residues. CDR3 in amino acids: CASTRQGTGAIVLTF. As DNA, the CDR3 is TGTGCCAGCACCCGACAGGGTACTGGGGCCATCGTCCTGACTTTC. The full variable domain, rest sourced from reference TRBV7-3 and TRBJ2-6, is GAGVSQTPSNKVTEKGKYVELRCDPISGHTALYWYRQSLGQGPEFLIYFQGTGAADDSGLPNDRFFAVRPEGSVSTLKIQRTERGDSAVYLCASTRQGTGAIVLTFGAGSRLTVL.

With respect to this clonotype: A clone one base away is much larger, so this may be a read error. The chain has TRBV13 and TRBJ1-5; D is undetermined. This CDR3 region has 14 residues. V was pared by 5 bases and J by 2 bases, with 10 bases between. Germline V CDR1 and CDR2: PRHDT, FYEKMQ (reference sequence). Here the CDR3 reads CASSIGYGNQPQHF. As DNA, the CDR3 is TGTGCCAGCAGCATCGGCTACGGCAATCAGCCCCAGCATTTT.

The genes are TRBV27 and TRBJ2-7, with 8 bases lining up with TRBD1. Germline loops: CDR1 MNHEY, CDR2 SMNVEV (reference sequence). With 3 bases clipped from V and 7 bases from J, the junction kept 11 bases outside the gene matches. The CDR3 totals 15 residues. The CDR3 here is CASSFQRQGASEQYF. The CDR3 DNA reads as TGTGCCAGCAGTTTCCAGAGGCAGGGGGCGAGTGAGCAGTACTTC.

The V gene is TRBV9, the J gene TRBJ1-4; D gene unclear. The CDR3 covers 15 residues. The germline CDR1 and CDR2 sequences are SGDLS and YYNGEE. Trimming removed 4 bases from V and 1 base from J, with 11 bases in between. The CDR3 nucleotides read TGTGCCAGCAGCCCAGAAGGGCTAACTAATGAAAAACTGTTTTTT. Translating it yields CASSPEGLTNEKLFF. Full variable domain (missing parts from reference TRBV9 and TRBJ1-4): DSGVTQTPKHLITATGQRVTLRCSPRSGDLSVYWYQQSLDQGLQFLIQYYNGEERAKGNILERFSAQQFPDLHSELNLSSLELGDSALYFCASSPEGLTNEKLFFGSGTQLSVL.

On this clonotype itself: The DNA is left out, because the CDR3 cannot be placed on it with certainty; the CDR3 is given as TCRdb lists it. The J gene is TRBJ1-5, the V gene TRBV10-3; TRBD1, the table's D call, lacks a check against the DNA. Germline assignment: CDR1 ENHRY and CDR2 SYGVKD. The CDR3 extends over 17 residues, inclusive of both ends. CDR3 amino acids: CAICSARRTGRNQPPHF.

For this clonotype: The junction departs from germline at one end; a sequencing error may be responsible. The genes are TRBV7-9 and TRBJ1-1; 7 nucleotides agree with TRBD1. The V gene's germline CDR1 is SEHNR and CDR2 FQNEAQ (reference sequence). CDR3 length: 18 residues. The CDR3 DNA sequence: TGCGCCAGCAGCCAAGGGGTGAGGGACAGCCGCATGAACACTGAAGCTTTCTTT. This codes for CASSQGVRDSRMNTEAFF.

The rearrangement uses TRBV20-1 and TRBJ1-2, with D unclear. V shed 3 bases and J shed 7 bases, with 9 bases lying between them. Germline V gene lookup returns CDR1 DFQATT and CDR2 SNEGSKA (reference sequence). This CDR3 has 11 amino acids. Here the CDR3 reads CSARLVVGYTF. The CDR3 bases are TGCAGTGCTAGGCTAGTGGTTGGCTACACCTTC.